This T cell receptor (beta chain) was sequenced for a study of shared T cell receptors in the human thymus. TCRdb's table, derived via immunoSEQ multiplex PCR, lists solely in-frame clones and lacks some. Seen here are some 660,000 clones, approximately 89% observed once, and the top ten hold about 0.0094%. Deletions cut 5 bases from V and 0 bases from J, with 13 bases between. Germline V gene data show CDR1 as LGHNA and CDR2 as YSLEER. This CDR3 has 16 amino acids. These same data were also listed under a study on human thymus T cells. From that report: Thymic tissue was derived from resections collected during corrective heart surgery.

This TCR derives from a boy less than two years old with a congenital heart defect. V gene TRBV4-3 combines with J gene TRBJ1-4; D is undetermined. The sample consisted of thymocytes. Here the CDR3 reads CASSEGGVTTNEKLFF. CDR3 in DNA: TGCGCCAGCAGCGAGGGCGGTGTAACAACTAATGAAAAACTGTTTTTT.